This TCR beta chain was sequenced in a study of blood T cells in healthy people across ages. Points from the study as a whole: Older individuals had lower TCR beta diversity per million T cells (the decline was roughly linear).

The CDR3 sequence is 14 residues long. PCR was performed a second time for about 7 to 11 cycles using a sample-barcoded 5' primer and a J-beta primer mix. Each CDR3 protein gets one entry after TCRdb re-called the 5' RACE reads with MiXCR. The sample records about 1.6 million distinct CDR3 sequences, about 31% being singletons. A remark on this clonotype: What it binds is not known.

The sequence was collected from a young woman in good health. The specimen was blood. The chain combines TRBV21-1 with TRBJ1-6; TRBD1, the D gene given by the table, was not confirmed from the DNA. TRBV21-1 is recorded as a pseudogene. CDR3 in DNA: TGTGCCAGCAGCACGGGCAGGGCAGATTCACCCCTCCACTTT. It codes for CASSTGRADSPLHF.